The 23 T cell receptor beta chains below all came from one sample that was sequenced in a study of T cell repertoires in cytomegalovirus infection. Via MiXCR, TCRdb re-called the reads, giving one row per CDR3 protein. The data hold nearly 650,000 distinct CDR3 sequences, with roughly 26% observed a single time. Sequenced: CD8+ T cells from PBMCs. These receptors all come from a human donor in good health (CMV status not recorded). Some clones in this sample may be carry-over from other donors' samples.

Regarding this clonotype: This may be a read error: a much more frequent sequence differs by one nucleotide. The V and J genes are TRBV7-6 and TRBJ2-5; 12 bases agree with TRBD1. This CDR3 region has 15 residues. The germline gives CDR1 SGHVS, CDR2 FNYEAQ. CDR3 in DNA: TGTGCCAGCAGCGGGGGACAGGGGGCTGTGGAGATCCAGTACTTC. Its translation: CASSGGQGAVEIQYF.

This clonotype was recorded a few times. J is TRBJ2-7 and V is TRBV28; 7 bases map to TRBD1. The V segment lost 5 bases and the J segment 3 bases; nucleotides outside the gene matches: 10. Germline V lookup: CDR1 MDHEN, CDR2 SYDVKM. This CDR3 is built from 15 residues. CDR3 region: CASSPQGRRSYEQYV. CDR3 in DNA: TGTGCCAGCAGTCCACAGGGGCGAAGGAGCTACGAGCAGTACGTC.

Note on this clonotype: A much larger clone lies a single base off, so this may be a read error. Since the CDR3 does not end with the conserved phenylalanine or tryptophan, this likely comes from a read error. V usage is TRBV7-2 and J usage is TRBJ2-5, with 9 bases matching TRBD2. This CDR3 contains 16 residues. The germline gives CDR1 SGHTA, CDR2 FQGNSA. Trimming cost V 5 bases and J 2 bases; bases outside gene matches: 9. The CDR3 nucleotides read TGTGCCAGCAGCCGAGGGGGCGGGGGGGTTCAAGAGACCCAGTACCTC. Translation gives CASSRGGGGVQETQYL.

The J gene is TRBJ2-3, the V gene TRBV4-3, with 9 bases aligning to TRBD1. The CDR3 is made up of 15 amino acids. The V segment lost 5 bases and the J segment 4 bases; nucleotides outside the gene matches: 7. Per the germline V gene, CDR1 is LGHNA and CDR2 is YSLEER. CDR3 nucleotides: TGCGCCAGCAGCTCTTCCGGGACAGGGCCAGATACGCAGTATTTT. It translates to CASSSSGTGPDTQYF.

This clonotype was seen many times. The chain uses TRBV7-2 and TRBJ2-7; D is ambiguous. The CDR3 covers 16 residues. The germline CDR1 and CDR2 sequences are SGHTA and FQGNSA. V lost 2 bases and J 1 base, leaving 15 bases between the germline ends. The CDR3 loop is CASSLYDASFSYEQYF. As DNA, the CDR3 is TGTGCCAGCAGCTTATACGACGCGTCGTTTTCCTACGAGCAGTACTTC.

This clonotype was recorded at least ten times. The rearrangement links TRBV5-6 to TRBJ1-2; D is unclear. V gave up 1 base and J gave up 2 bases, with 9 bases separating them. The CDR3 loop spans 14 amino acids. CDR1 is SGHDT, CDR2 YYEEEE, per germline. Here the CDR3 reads CASSLKIGNYGYTF. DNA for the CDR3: TGTGCCAGCAGCTTGAAAATCGGGAACTATGGCTACACCTTC.

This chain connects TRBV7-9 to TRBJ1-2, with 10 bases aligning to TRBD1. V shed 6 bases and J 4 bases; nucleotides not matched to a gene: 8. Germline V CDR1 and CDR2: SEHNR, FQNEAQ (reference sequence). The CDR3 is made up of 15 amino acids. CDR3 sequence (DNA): TGTGCCAGCAGGGGCTGGGACAGGGGTGGCTATGGCTACACCTTC. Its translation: CASRGWDRGGYGYTF.

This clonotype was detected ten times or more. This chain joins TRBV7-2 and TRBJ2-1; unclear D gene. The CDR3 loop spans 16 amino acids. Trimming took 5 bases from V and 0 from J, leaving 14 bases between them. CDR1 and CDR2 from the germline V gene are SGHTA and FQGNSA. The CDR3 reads CASSRFRASSYNEQFF. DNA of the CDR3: TGTGCCAGCAGCCGCTTCCGTGCCAGCTCCTACAATGAGCAGTTCTTC. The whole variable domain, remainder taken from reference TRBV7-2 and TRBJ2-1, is GAGVSQSPSNKVTEKGKDVELRCDPISGHTALYWYRQSLGQGLEFLIYFQGNSAPDKSGLPSDRFSAERTGGSVSTLTIQRTQQEDSAVYLCASSRFRASSYNEQFFGPGTRLTVL.

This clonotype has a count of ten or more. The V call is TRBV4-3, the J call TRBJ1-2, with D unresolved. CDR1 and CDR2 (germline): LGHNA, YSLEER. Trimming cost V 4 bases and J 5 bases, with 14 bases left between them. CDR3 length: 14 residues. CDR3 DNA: TGCGCCAGCAGCCGACCGGGCCTTCCGTATGGCTACACCTTC. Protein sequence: CASSRPGLPYGYTF.

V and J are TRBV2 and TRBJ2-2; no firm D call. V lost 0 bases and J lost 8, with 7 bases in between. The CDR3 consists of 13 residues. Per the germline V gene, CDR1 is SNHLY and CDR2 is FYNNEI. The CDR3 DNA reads TGTGCCAGCAGTGAAGCCCTTCGTGGGGAGCTGTTTTTT. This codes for CASSEALRGELFF.

CDR3 bases: TGTGCCAGCAGCACCACGACAGGGTTGATCGGGGAGCTGTTTTTT. The encoded protein is CASSTTTGLIGELFF. The rearrangement links TRBV7-6 to TRBJ2-2; 7 positions match TRBD1. The CDR3 spans 15 residues. V shed 5 bases and J 7 bases; nucleotides not matched to a gene: 10. Germline-derived CDR1 and CDR2 are SGHVS and FNYEAQ.

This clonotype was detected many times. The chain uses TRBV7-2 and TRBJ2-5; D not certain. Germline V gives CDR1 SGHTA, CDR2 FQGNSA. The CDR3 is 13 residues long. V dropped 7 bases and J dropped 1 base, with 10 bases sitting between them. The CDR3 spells CASNSRGQETQYF. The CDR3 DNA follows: TGTGCCAGCAACTCCAGAGGCCAAGAGACCCAGTACTTC.

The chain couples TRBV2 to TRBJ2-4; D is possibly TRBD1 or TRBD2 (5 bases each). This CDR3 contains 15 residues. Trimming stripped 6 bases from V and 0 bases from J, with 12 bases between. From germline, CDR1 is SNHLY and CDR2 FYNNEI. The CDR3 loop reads CASRGTYLAKNIQYF. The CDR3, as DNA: TGTGCCAGCAGGGGGACCTACTTAGCCAAAAACATTCAGTACTTC.

The CDR3 sequence: CSVSDRKNNYGYTF. CDR3 nucleotides: TGCAGCGTTTCGGACAGAAAGAATAACTATGGCTACACCTTC. The chain uses TRBV29-1 and TRBJ1-2; perhaps TRBD1 as D (6 bases). CDR3 length: 14 amino acids. Trimming shortened V by 5 bases and J by 1 base, and 14 bases separated the two germline ends. The germline V gene has CDR1 SQVTM and CDR2 ANQGSEA.

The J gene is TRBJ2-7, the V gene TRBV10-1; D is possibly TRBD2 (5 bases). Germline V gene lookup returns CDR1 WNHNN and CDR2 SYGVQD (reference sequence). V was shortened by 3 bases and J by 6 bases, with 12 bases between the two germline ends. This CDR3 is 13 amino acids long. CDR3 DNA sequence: TGCGCCAGCAGTGAAGGCGCCCGGGGCGAGCAGTACTTC. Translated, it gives CASSEGARGEQYF.

CDR3: CASSQGGPKFF. CDR3 coding DNA: TGCGCCAGCAGCCAAGGGGGCCCGAAGTTCTTC. The V gene is TRBV4-1, the J gene TRBJ2-1; TRBD1 might be the D (5 bases). Trimming pared 1 base from V and 14 bases from J, leaving 9 bases between. CDR1 MGHRA and CDR2 YSYEKL come from the germline V gene. This CDR3 is built from 11 residues.

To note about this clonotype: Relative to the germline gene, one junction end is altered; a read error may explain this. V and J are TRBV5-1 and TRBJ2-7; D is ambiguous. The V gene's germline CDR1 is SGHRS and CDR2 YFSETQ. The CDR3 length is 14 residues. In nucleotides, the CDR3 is TGCGCCAGCAGATTGGGTACGTACTCCTACGAGCAGTACTTC. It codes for CASRLGTYSYEQYF.

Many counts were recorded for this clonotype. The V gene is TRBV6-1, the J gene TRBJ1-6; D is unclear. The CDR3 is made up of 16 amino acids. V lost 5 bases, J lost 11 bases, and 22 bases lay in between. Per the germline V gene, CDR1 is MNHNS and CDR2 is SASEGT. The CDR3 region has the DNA TGTGCCAGCAGTCCGGAGTCGGGCTATCTGGTAGCACCCCTCCACTTT. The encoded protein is CASSPESGYLVAPLHF.

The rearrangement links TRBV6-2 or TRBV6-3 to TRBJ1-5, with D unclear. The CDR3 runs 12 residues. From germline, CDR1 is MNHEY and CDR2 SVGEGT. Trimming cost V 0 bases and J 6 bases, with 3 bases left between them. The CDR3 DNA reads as TGTGCCAGCAGTTACTCGACTCAGCCCCAGCATTTT. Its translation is CASSYSTQPQHF.

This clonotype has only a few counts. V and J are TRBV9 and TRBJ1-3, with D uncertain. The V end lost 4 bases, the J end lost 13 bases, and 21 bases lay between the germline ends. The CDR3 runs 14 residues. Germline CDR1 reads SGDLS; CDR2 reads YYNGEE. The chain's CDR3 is CASSLRTDPRVIYF. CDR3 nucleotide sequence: TGTGCCAGCAGCCTCCGGACGGACCCTCGCGTAATATATTTT.

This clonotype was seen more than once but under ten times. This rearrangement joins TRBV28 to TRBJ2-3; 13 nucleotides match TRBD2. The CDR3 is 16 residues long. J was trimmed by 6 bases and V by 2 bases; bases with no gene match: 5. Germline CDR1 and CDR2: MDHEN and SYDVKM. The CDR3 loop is CASSLPTSGGRDTQYF. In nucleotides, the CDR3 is TGTGCCAGCAGTTTACCGACTAGCGGGGGGCGGGATACGCAGTATTTT.

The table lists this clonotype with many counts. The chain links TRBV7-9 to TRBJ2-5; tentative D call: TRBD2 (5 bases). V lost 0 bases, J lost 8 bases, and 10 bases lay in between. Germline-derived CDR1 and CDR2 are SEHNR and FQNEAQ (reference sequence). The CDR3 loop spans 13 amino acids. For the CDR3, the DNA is TGTGCCAGCAGCTTAGCCGGGAAGCGTACCCAGTACTTC. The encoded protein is CASSLAGKRTQYF.

In DNA, the CDR3 is TGTGCCAGCAGTCGAAGGGGGTGGGGGAGAGTTACTGAAGCTTTCTTT. The encoded protein is CASSRRGWGRVTEAFF. The chain carries TRBV28 and TRBJ1-1; possible D gene TRBD1, 6 bases. This CDR3 is 16 amino acids long. V lost 5 bases and J 5 bases, leaving 21 bases between the germline ends. CDR1 is MDHEN, CDR2 SYDVKM, per germline.